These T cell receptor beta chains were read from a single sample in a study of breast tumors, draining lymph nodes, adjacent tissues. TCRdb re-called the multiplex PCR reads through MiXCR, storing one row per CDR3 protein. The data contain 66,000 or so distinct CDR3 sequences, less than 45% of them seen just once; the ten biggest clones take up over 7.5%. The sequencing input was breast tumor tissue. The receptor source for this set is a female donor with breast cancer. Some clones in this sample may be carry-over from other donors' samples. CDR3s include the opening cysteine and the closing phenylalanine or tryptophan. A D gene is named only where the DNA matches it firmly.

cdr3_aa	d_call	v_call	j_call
CASSVGQGAGWEKLFF	TRBD1	TRBV9	TRBJ1-4
CASSGTDTYNERLFF	NA	TRBV2	TRBJ1-4
CASGSGQGQETQYF	TRBD1	TRBV12-5	TRBJ2-5
CASSARLGGRYNEQFF	TRBD2	TRBV25-1	TRBJ2-1
CSVSLGPYEQYF	NA	TRBV29-1	TRBJ2-7
CVSSYDRGGGYTF	TRBD1	TRBV6-5	TRBJ1-2
CASSLGGSPLSTQYF	TRBD1	TRBV7-4	TRBJ2-3
CSASPSGAYGYTF	NA	TRBV20-1	TRBJ1-2
CASSYIAGGFHNEQFF	TRBD2	TRBV6-5	TRBJ2-1
CASSPGTGLYEQYF	TRBD1	TRBV6-6	TRBJ2-7
CASRQGARGELFF	TRBD1	TRBV6-6	TRBJ2-2
CASSPGTSQGGEPQHF	NA	TRBV18	TRBJ1-5
CASSQARSETPNYGYTF	NA	TRBV3-2	TRBJ1-2
CSARSLYGTSGGTDIQYF	TRBD2	TRBV20-1	TRBJ2-4
CASSPTWGGREKLFF	NA	TRBV7-2	TRBJ1-4
CASSSTLAGGRTGELFF	TRBD2	TRBV7-3	TRBJ2-2
CATSSGTGYDEQYF	TRBD1	TRBV15	TRBJ2-7
CASSIIAGDKQFF	TRBD2	TRBV7-9	TRBJ2-1
CASRRTGGAGTSGVIEQFF	TRBD2	TRBV7-2	TRBJ2-1
CSARDTRPGNGYTF	NA	TRBV20-1	TRBJ1-2
CASGFWGRNNQPQHF	NA	TRBV12-5	TRBJ1-5
CASSLLQGGTDTQYF	TRBD1	TRBV12-3/TRBV12-4	TRBJ2-3
CASSSESGSYNEQFF	NA	TRBV25-1	TRBJ2-1
CSARGSGSTIYF	NA	TRBV20-1	TRBJ1-3
CASSLQLARESRELFF	NA	TRBV5-4	TRBJ2-2
CASSSRGGYINEQFF	NA	TRBV6-5	TRBJ2-1
CAWSYGSYEQYF	NA	TRBV30	TRBJ2-7
CASSHPGDRTGELFF	TRBD1	TRBV5-5	TRBJ2-2
CASRAPQLAGGSYNEQFF	TRBD2	TRBV6-5	TRBJ2-1
CASSHDGTSGTDTQYF	TRBD2	TRBV6-5	TRBJ2-3
CASSESREKTQYF	NA	TRBV10-1	TRBJ2-5
CASSIRGDSYNEQFF	TRBD2	TRBV19	TRBJ2-1
CASSVSSGTSYEQYF	NA	TRBV9	TRBJ2-7
CASSLGSLPTDTQYF	NA	TRBV7-7	TRBJ2-3
CAIRESGTDTQYF	NA	TRBV10-3	TRBJ2-3
CASGTSGSGVNTQYF	TRBD2	TRBV25-1	TRBJ2-3
CASSGTSGRGNEQFF	TRBD2	TRBV7-2	TRBJ2-1
CASSYSTMNTEAFF	NA	TRBV11-2	TRBJ1-1
CASSSPGAGGVNYGYTF	NA	TRBV7-8	TRBJ1-2
CASSLLARGLGNTIYF	TRBD1	TRBV11-2	TRBJ1-3